This TCR beta chain was documented in a study of beta chain features in type 1 diabetes. Overall study findings and caveats: Junctions at VDJ sites from type 1 diabetes patients had fewer insertions and more deletions. All four CD4+ subsets from Type 1 diabetes patients carried moderately but significantly shorter TCRB CDR3s.

Only a few counts were recorded for this clone. Its target is unknown. Trimming took 3 bases from V and 2 from J; bases not matched to a gene: 3. The CDR3 consists of 15 residues. Germline values: CDR1 LNHDA, CDR2 SQIVND (reference sequence). cDNA synthesis used the whole RNA isolate, giving expressed TCRB sequences. Clones were sequenced by immunoSEQ multiplex PCR, and TCRdb holds only the in-frame ones, with some missing. The sample holds roughly 180,000 clones; 6% to 9% are singletons and the top ten take approximately 0.5%. The chain carries TRBV19 and TRBJ2-7; TRBD2 aligns across 11 bases. The TCR sequence derives from a man in his late teens or twenties with type 1 diabetes. Sequencing input: central memory CD4+ T cells from blood. CDR3 sequence reads: CASSMPTSGTYEQYF. CDR3 DNA sequence: TGTGCCAGTAGTATGCCGACTAGCGGGACCTACGAGCAGTACTTC.